The clone carrying this T cell receptor beta chain was counted many times. This record comes from a study of blood T cell repertoires in COVID-19. Study overall: Collection of acute and convalescent COVID-19 samples took place in the United States, Italy and Spain.

Study processing details: Reference gene primer amplification in the assay estimated nucleated cell counts. Method: immunoSEQ multiplex PCR; TCRdb's copy keeps in-frame clones and lacks some. The D gene and trimming were derived from the DNA, and the V and J assignments and clone size from that table. The repertoire holds around 300,000 clones, with around 85% as singletons. Assignments of participants to cohorts depended upon their own reported clinical history. Cohort 3 recovered donors had two negative PCRs, clearance, or symptom resolution. The TCR comes from a woman aged 35 to 49 who had recovered from COVID-19. The sequenced sample consisted of PBMCs or T cells enriched from blood (not recorded which).

Here the CDR3 reads CASSPRAGTGKEAFF. The CDR3 DNA sequence: TGTGCCAGCAGCCCCCGAGCCGGGACAGGGAAGGAAGCTTTCTTT. The chain combines TRBV7-2 with TRBJ1-1, with 9 bases matching TRBD1. V was pared by 5 bases and J by 8 bases, with 12 bases of the junction left unmatched. The CDR3 has 15 amino acids. The germline CDR1 and CDR2 sequences are SGHTA and FQGNSA.